This is a list of T cell receptor beta chains from one sample in a study of blood T cell repertoires in COVID-19. Assay used: immunoSEQ multiplex PCR; TCRdb lists only in-frame clones, some missing. The repertoire holds 250,000 or so clones, with 80% to 90% as singletons. Specimen: PBMCs or T cells enriched from blood (not recorded which). The source of these receptors is a man between 35 and 55 years old who had recovered from COVID-19. The CDR3 runs from the conserved cysteine through the conserved F or W. The order of the fields is CDR3 protein, CDR3 DNA, J gene, clone size, D gene, CDR3 length, V gene. D genes are given only for firm matches. Clone size is shown for a subset of rows, as once, few, many or a class of expanded clone.

CDR3 protein: CASKGGATARGYTF
CDR3 DNA: TGTGCCAGTAAAGGTGGGGCGACGGCTCGGGGGTACACCTTC
J gene: TRBJ1-2
clone size: NA
D gene: NA
CDR3 length: 14
V gene: TRBV19

CDR3 protein: CASGSDRANKNTEAFF
CDR3 DNA: TGTGCTAGTGGTTCGGACAGGGCGAACAAGAACACTGAAGCTTTCTTT
J gene: TRBJ1-1
clone size: NA
D gene: TRBD1
CDR3 length: 16
V gene: TRBV12-5

CDR3 protein: CASSETGKAEAFF
CDR3 DNA: TGTGCCAGCAGTGAGACAGGGAAGGCTGAAGCTTTCTTT
J gene: TRBJ1-1
clone size: NA
D gene: TRBD1
CDR3 length: 13
V gene: TRBV6-1

CDR3 protein: CASSHSIAGATGELFF
CDR3 DNA: TGCGCCAGCAGCCATTCCATAGCGGGGGCCACCGGGGAGCTGTTTTTT
J gene: TRBJ2-2
clone size: NA
D gene: TRBD2
CDR3 length: 16
V gene: TRBV4-1

CDR3 protein: CASSSLPGLDEKLFF
CDR3 DNA: TGTGCCAGCAGCTCGCTGCCGGGACTCGATGAAAAACTGTTTTTT
J gene: TRBJ1-4
clone size: once
D gene: NA
CDR3 length: 15
V gene: TRBV7-9

CDR3 protein: CASSPETGVEQYF
CDR3 DNA: TGTGCCAGCTCACCGGAGACAGGGGTCGAGCAGTACTTC
J gene: TRBJ2-7
clone size: NA
D gene: TRBD1
CDR3 length: 13
V gene: TRBV18

CDR3 protein: CAVPSGAGELFF
CDR3 DNA: TGTGCCGTACCCTCGGGAGCCGGGGAGCTGTTTTTT
J gene: TRBJ2-2
clone size: NA
D gene: NA
CDR3 length: 12
V gene: TRBV7-9

CDR3 protein: CARKSRDRGISSGNTIYF
CDR3 DNA: TGTGCCAGGAAAAGCCGGGACAGGGGGATAAGCTCTGGAAACACCATATATTTT
J gene: TRBJ1-3
clone size: NA
D gene: TRBD1
CDR3 length: 18
V gene: TRBV7-9

CDR3 protein: CASSLGQSNQPQHF
CDR3 DNA: TGTGCCAGCAGCTTAGGCCAGAGCAATCAGCCCCAGCATTTT
J gene: TRBJ1-5
clone size: NA
D gene: NA
CDR3 length: 14
V gene: TRBV13

CDR3 protein: CASSIFLEEPRLKGLGDDEQFF
CDR3 DNA: TGTGCCAGTAGTATATTTCTGGAGGAGCCCCGTTTGAAAGGACTTGGGGATGATGAGCAGTTCTTC
J gene: TRBJ2-1
clone size: few
D gene: NA
CDR3 length: 22
V gene: TRBV19

CDR3 protein: CASSSTGGPDTQYF
CDR3 DNA: TGTGCCAGCAGCTCCACGGGGGGGCCAGATACGCAGTATTTT
J gene: TRBJ2-3
clone size: NA
D gene: TRBD2
CDR3 length: 14
V gene: TRBV7-3

CDR3 protein: CASSTAGLGNEQFF
CDR3 DNA: TGTGCCAGCTCTACCGCCGGGTTAGGCAATGAGCAGTTCTTC
J gene: TRBJ2-1
clone size: NA
D gene: NA
CDR3 length: 14
V gene: TRBV27

CDR3 protein: CASSYQRGDTQYF
CDR3 DNA: TGTGCCAGCAGCTACCAACGCGGAGATACGCAGTATTTT
J gene: TRBJ2-3
clone size: NA
D gene: NA
CDR3 length: 13
V gene: TRBV27

CDR3 protein: CASSLRQASYEQYF
CDR3 DNA: TGTGCCAGCAGTTTACGACAGGCCTCCTACGAGCAGTACTTC
J gene: TRBJ2-7
clone size: NA
D gene: NA
CDR3 length: 14
V gene: TRBV27

CDR3 protein: CASRLAGGSYNEQFF
CDR3 DNA: TGTGCCAGCAGGTTAGCGGGTGGCTCCTACAATGAGCAGTTCTTC
J gene: TRBJ2-1
clone size: NA
D gene: TRBD2
CDR3 length: 15
V gene: TRBV28

CDR3 protein: CASSLGGSGGYEQYF
CDR3 DNA: TGTGCCAGCAGCTTAGGGGGTAGCGGAGGCTACGAGCAGTACTTC
J gene: TRBJ2-7
clone size: NA
D gene: NA
CDR3 length: 15
V gene: TRBV7-2

CDR3 protein: CASSLFWDRGFSGANVLTF
CDR3 DNA: TGTGCCAGCAGTTTGTTCTGGGACAGGGGGTTCTCTGGGGCCAACGTCCTGACTTTC
J gene: TRBJ2-6
clone size: once
D gene: TRBD1
CDR3 length: 19
V gene: TRBV28

CDR3 protein: CASSAEGDRQETQYF
CDR3 DNA: TGTGCCAGCAGCGCCGAGGGGGACAGACAAGAGACCCAGTACTTC
J gene: TRBJ2-5
clone size: NA
D gene: TRBD1
CDR3 length: 15
V gene: TRBV9

CDR3 protein: CASSLRTLGSVETQYF
CDR3 DNA: TGTGCCAGCAGCCTCCGGACTCTCGGTAGCGTAGAGACCCAGTACTTC
J gene: TRBJ2-5
clone size: NA
D gene: NA
CDR3 length: 16
V gene: TRBV7-2

CDR3 protein: CASSRGDYMQAFF
CDR3 DNA: TGTGCCAGCAGTCGCGGGGACTACATGCAAGCTTTCTTT
J gene: TRBJ1-1
clone size: once
D gene: NA
CDR3 length: 13
V gene: TRBV28

CDR3 protein: CASSLNRPSPDRESTDTQYF
CDR3 DNA: TGTGCTAGCAGCTTAAATCGTCCGTCTCCGGACAGAGAAAGCACAGATACGCAGTATTTT
J gene: TRBJ2-3
clone size: NA
D gene: NA
CDR3 length: 20
V gene: TRBV7-7

CDR3 protein: CSVALRLVSNQPQHF
CDR3 DNA: TGCAGCGTTGCCCTGCGCCTAGTTAGCAATCAGCCCCAGCATTTT
J gene: TRBJ1-5
clone size: NA
D gene: NA
CDR3 length: 15
V gene: TRBV29-1

CDR3 protein: CASSYGRPAEAGELFF
CDR3 DNA: TGTGCCAGCAGTTACGGAAGGCCCGCGGAGGCCGGGGAGCTGTTTTTT
J gene: TRBJ2-2
clone size: NA
D gene: NA
CDR3 length: 16
V gene: TRBV6-5

CDR3 protein: CASSKKNRCGDGATPYEQYF
CDR3 DNA: TGTGCCAGCAGCAAAAAAAATAGGTGTGGAGACGGTGCCACTCCCTACGAGCAGTACTTC
J gene: TRBJ2-7
clone size: NA
D gene: NA
CDR3 length: 20
V gene: TRBV21-1

CDR3 protein: CASSQVQGWTDTQYF
CDR3 DNA: TGCGCCAGCAGCCAAGTTCAGGGTTGGACAGATACGCAGTATTTT
J gene: TRBJ2-3
clone size: NA
D gene: NA
CDR3 length: 15
V gene: TRBV4-3